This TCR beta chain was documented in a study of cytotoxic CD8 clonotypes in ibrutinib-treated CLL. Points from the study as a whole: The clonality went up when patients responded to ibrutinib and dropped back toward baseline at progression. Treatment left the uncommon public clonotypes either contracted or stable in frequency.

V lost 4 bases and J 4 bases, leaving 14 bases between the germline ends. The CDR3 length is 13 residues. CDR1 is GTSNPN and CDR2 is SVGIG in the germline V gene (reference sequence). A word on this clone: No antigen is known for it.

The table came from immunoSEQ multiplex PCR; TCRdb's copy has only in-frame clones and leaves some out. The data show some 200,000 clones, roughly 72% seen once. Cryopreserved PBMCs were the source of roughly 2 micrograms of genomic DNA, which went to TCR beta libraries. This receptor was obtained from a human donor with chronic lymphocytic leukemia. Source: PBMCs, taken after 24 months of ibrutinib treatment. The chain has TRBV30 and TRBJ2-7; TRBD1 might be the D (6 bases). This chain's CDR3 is CAWKEGQGYEQYF. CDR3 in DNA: TGTGCCTGGAAGGAAGGTCAGGGGTACGAGCAGTACTTC.